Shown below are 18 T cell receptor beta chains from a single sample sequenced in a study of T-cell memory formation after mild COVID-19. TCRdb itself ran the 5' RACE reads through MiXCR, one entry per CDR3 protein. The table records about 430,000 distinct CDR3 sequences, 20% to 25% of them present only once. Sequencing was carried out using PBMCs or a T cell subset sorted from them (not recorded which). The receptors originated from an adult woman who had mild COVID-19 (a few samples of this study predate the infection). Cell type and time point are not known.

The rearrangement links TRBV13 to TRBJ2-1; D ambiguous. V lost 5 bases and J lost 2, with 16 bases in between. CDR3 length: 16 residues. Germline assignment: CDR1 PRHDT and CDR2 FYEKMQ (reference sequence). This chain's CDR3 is CASSVQERAPYNEQFF. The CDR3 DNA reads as TGTGCCAGCAGCGTGCAAGAAAGGGCGCCCTACAATGAGCAGTTCTTC.

This CDR3 reads CASSLRGGTSLADTQYF. CDR3 bases: TGTGCCAGCAGCTTGCGAGGTGGGACTAGCTTAGCAGATACGCAGTATTTT. This chain links TRBV5-8 with TRBJ2-3, with TRBD2 matching over 9 bases. Germline V gene sequence: CDR1 SGHTS, CDR2 YDEGEE. This CDR3 contains 17 residues. The V gene end was trimmed by 1 base and the J gene end by 4 bases; junction bases not matched to a gene: 10.

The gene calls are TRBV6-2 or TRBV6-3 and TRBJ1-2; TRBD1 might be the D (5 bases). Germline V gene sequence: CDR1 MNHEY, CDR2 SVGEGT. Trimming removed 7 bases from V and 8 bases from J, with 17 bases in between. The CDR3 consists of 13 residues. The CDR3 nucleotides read TGTGCCAGCAAACCTGGGACGGCCTTCGGCTACACCTTC. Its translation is CASKPGTAFGYTF.

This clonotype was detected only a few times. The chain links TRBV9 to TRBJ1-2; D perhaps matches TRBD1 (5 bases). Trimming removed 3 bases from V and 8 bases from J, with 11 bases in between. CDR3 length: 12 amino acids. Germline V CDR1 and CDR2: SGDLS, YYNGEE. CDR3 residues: CASSEGPLGYTF. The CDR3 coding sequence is TGTGCCAGCAGCGAGGGGCCCCTGGGCTACACCTTC.

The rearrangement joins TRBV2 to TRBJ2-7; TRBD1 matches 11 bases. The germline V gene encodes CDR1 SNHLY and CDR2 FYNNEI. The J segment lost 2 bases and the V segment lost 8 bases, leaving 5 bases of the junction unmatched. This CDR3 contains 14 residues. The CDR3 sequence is CASGRDRGTYEQYF. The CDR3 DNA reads TGTGCCAGCGGCCGGGACAGGGGGACCTACGAGCAGTACTTC.

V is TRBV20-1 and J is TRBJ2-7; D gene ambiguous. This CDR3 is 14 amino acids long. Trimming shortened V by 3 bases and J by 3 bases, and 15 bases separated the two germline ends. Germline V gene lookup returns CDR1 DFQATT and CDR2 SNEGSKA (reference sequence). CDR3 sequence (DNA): TGCAGTGCTAGGGCTGCACAACCCTTCTACGAGCAGTACTTC. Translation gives CSARAAQPFYEQYF.

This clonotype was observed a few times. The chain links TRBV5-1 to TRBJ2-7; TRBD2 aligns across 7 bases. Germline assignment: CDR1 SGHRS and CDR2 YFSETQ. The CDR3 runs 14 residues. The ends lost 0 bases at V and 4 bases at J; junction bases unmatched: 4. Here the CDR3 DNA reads TGCGCCAGCAGCTTGGCCGAAGCGGGGTACGAGCAGTACTTC. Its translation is CASSLAEAGYEQYF.

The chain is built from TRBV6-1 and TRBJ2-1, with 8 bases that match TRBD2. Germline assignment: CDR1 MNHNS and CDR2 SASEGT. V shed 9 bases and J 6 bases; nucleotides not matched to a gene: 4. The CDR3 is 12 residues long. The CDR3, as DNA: TGTGCCAGTAAGCGGGGGAGCAATGAGCAGTTCTTC. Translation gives CASKRGSNEQFF.

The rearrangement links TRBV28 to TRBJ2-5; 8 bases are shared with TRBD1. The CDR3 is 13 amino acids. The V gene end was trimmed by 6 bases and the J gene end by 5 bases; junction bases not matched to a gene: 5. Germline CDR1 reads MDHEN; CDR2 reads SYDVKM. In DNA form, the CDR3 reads TGTGCCAGCAGGCGGGGACAGGTGGAGACCCAGTACTTC. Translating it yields CASRRGQVETQYF.

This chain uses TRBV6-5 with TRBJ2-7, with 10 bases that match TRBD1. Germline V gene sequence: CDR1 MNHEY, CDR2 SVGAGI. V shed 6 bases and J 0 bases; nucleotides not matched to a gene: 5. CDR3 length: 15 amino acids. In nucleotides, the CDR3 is TGTGCCAGCAGCAAAGACAGGGGGCACTCCTACGAGCAGTACTTC. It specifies CASSKDRGHSYEQYF.

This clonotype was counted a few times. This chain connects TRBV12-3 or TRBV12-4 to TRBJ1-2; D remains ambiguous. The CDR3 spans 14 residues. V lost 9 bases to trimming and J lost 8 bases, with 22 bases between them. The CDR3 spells CARDVPKAPGGYTF. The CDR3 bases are TGTGCCAGAGACGTTCCTAAGGCCCCAGGAGGCTACACCTTC.

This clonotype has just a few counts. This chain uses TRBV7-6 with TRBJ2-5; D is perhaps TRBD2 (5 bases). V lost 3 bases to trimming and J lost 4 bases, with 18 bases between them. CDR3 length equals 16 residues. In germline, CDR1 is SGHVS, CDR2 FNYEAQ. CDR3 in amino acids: CASSFRPTLEGETQYF. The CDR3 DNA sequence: TGTGCCAGCAGCTTCCGACCGACACTCGAGGGAGAGACCCAGTACTTC.

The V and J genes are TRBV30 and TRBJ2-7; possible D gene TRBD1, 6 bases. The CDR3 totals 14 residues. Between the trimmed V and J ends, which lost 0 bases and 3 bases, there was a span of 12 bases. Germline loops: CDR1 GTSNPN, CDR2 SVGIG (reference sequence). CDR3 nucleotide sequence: TGTGCCTGGAGTGTATGGGACACCCACTACGAGCAGTACTTC. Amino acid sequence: CAWSVWDTHYEQYF.

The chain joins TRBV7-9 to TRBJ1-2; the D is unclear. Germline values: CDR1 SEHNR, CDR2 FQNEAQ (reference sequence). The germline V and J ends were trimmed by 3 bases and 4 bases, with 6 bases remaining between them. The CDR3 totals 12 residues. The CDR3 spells CASSFRAYGYTF. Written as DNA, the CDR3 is TGTGCCAGCAGCTTCCGGGCCTATGGCTACACCTTC.

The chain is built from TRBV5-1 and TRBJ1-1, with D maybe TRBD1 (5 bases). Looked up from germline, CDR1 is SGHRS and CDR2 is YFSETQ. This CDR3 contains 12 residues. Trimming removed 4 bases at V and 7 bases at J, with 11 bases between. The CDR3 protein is CASSLTGDEAFF. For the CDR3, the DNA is TGCGCCAGCAGCCTCACGGGGGATGAAGCTTTCTTT.

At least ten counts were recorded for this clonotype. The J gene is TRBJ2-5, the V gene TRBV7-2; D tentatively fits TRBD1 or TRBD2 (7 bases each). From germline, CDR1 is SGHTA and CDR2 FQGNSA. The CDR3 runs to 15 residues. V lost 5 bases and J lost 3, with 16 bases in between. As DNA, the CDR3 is TGTGCCAGCAGCCCTTCGCGGGGGACAGAAGAGACCCAGTACTTC. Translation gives CASSPSRGTEETQYF.

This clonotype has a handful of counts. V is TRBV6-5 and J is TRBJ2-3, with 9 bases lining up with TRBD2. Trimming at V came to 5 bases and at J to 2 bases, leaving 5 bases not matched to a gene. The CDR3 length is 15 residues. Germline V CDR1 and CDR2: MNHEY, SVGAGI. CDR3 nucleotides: TGTGCCAGCAGTACCTCGGGACTAGCCACAGATACGCAGTATTTT. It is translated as CASSTSGLATDTQYF.

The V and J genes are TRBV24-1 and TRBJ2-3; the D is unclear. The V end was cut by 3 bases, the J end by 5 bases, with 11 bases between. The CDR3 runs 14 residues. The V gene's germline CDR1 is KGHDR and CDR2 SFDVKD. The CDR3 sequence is CATSDPRQEDTQYF. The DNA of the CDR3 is TGTGCCACCAGTGATCCCCGCCAAGAAGATACGCAGTATTTT.